These 14 T cell receptor beta chains were all obtained from the same sample, sequenced in a study of T cell changes during pregnancy in multiple sclerosis. Sequencing was performed with immunoSEQ multiplex PCR; in TCRdb, only in-frame clones are kept and a portion is missing. The sample consists of 100,000 or so clones, around 94% of them appearing once. Source: peripheral blood, taken in the second trimester of pregnancy. Receptor source: a female donor with multiple sclerosis, enrolled in a pregnancy study.

The chain combines TRBV6-1 with TRBJ2-3; possible D gene TRBD2, 6 bases. The CDR3 covers 15 residues. The germline V and J ends were trimmed by 1 base and 0 bases, with 8 bases remaining between them. Per the germline V gene, CDR1 is MNHNS and CDR2 is SASEGT. DNA for the CDR3: TGTGCCAGCAGTGAAGAGGCGGGGAGCACAGATACGCAGTATTTT. Translating it yields CASSEEAGSTDTQYF.

This chain links TRBV29-1 with TRBJ2-7; 7 bases are shared with TRBD1. CDR3 length: 14 residues. Germline lookup yields CDR1 SQVTM and CDR2 ANQGSEA. V lost 6 bases to trimming and J lost 2 bases; unmatched junction nucleotides: 10. In DNA form, the CDR3 reads TGCAGCGTAGCACGACAGGGTTCTACCTACGAGCAGTACTTC. This encodes CSVARQGSTYEQYF.

The V call is TRBV28, the J call TRBJ2-3, with 10 bases identical to TRBD2. With 3 bases clipped from V and 0 bases from J, the junction kept 12 bases outside the gene matches. Germline CDR1 MDHEN, CDR2 SYDVKM. This CDR3 has 19 residues. CDR3 coding DNA: TGTGCCAGCAGTTTGCTTTATGGGTTGACTAGCGGGAGCACAGATACGCAGTATTTT. It codes for CASSLLYGLTSGSTDTQYF.

There are a few counts of this clone. The chain couples TRBV19 to TRBJ2-2; no reliable D call. CDR3 length: 12 amino acids. The ends were cut back, 7 bases at V and 4 bases at J, with 7 bases in the middle. Per the germline V gene, CDR1 is LNHDA and CDR2 is SQIVND (reference sequence). The CDR3 sequence: CASKWLTGELFF. The CDR3 bases are TGTGCCAGTAAGTGGCTCACCGGGGAGCTGTTTTTT.

The V call is TRBV6-5, the J call TRBJ1-2, with D possibly matching TRBD1 (5 bases). V lost 6 bases to trimming and J lost 7 bases, with 21 bases between them. The CDR3 totals 15 residues. The germline CDR1 and CDR2 sequences are MNHEY and SVGAGI. The CDR3, as DNA: TGTGCCAGCAGCTTTCAAAATAACCAGGGAGGTGGCTACACCTTC. Translation: CASSFQNNQGGGYTF.

The chain carries TRBV4-1 and TRBJ1-4, with unresolved D. The CDR3 extends over 15 amino acids. From germline, CDR1 is MGHRA and CDR2 YSYEKL. The V end lost 1 base, the J end lost 3 bases, and 9 bases lay between the germline ends. CDR3: CASSQVAGANEKLFF. The CDR3 DNA reads TGCGCCAGCAGCCAAGTGGCCGGGGCTAATGAAAAACTGTTTTTT.

CDR3 DNA: TGTGCCAGCAAAGGGACAGGGGGAATCACTGAAGCTTTCTTT. Translating gives CASKGTGGITEAFF. This chain uses TRBV6-6 with TRBJ1-1, with 11 bases aligning to TRBD1. This CDR3 contains 14 residues. The V segment lost 7 bases and the J segment 4 bases; nucleotides outside the gene matches: 5. CDR1 and CDR2 (germline): MNHNY, SVGAGI (reference sequence).

The chain uses TRBV21-1 and TRBJ2-4; TRBD2 was called by the table and not checked on the DNA. TRBV21-1 is designated a pseudogene. CDR3 length: 16 amino acids. CDR3: CASWRRGHDAKNIQYF. The CDR3 DNA is TGTGCCAGCTGGAGGCGGGGGCATGACGCCAAAAACATTCAGTACTTC.

CDR3 coding DNA: TGTGCCAGCACCGCAGGGGGCGCGGGTGGCTACACCTTC. Its protein product is CASTAGGAGGYTF. The chain uses TRBV6-1 and TRBJ1-2; 8 bases are shared with TRBD1. J gave up 7 bases and V 7 bases, and 8 bases lay outside the gene matches. This CDR3 comprises 13 residues. Germline-derived CDR1 and CDR2 are MNHNS and SASEGT.

The chain combines TRBV6-5 with TRBJ2-3; the D is unclear. V dropped 2 bases and J dropped 1 base, with 10 bases sitting between them. This CDR3 is 15 amino acids long. CDR1 and CDR2 (germline): MNHEY, SVGAGI. CDR3 sequence reads: CASSYRPQGTDTQYF. CDR3 sequence (DNA): TGTGCCAGCAGTTACAGGCCTCAGGGCACAGATACGCAGTATTTT.

The gene calls are TRBV18 and TRBJ1-2; possibly TRBD1 for D (6 bases). CDR3 length equals 15 residues. Trimming stripped 3 bases from V and 4 bases from J, with 15 bases between. Germline assignment: CDR1 KGHSH and CDR2 LQKENI. CDR3 nucleotide sequence: TGTGCCAGCTCACCTCAGGCGCAGGGGACCTATGGCTACACCTTC. Encoded protein: CASSPQAQGTYGYTF.

This clone appeared once. This sequence joins TRBV5-6 and TRBJ1-2, with D possibly being TRBD1 (6 bases). CDR1 and CDR2 (germline): SGHDT, YYEEEE. Trimming left V 6 bases short and J 4 bases short, with 13 bases between. The CDR3 totals 13 residues. As DNA, the CDR3 is TGTGCCAGCAAGCTGGGGGGGCTCTATGGCTACACCTTC. It yields the protein CASKLGGLYGYTF.

The chain uses TRBV15 and TRBJ2-5, with 7 bases fitting TRBD2. Per germline, CDR1 LNHNV and CDR2 YYDKDF (reference sequence). There are 18 residues in the CDR3. V was pared by 1 base and J by 1 base, with 12 bases of the junction left unmatched. The CDR3 DNA sequence: TGTGCCACCAGCAGAGGTGTGGGGGGGTTTCTTGTCCAAGAGACCCAGTACTTC. Translation: CATSRGVGGFLVQETQYF.

The chain couples TRBV5-1 to TRBJ2-7, with 8 bases fitting TRBD2. The V gene's germline CDR1 is SGHRS and CDR2 YFSETQ. Trimming at V came to 4 bases and at J to 0 bases, leaving 3 bases not matched to a gene. This CDR3 region has 14 residues. DNA of the CDR3: TGCGCCAGCAGCCCGGGACTAGTCTCCTACGAGCAGTACTTC. This sequence encodes CASSPGLVSYEQYF.